This TCR beta chain was sequenced for a study of blood T cell repertoires in COVID-19. Trimming took off 3 bases at V and 4 bases at J, with 12 bases between the two ends. The CDR3 consists of 14 residues. CDR1 is MNHEY, CDR2 SMNVEV, per germline (reference sequence). The table came from immunoSEQ multiplex PCR; TCRdb's copy has only in-frame clones and leaves some out. The sample yields some 160,000 clones, around three quarters seen once. The sequence came from a man in his 70s with active or convalescent COVID-19. Sequencing was carried out using peripheral blood. V and J are TRBV27 and TRBJ1-2, with D possibly being TRBD1 (6 bases). Here the CDR3 DNA reads TGTGCCAGCAGTTTGAAGGGGGAGGGCTATGGCTACACCTTC. Translation gives CASSLKGEGYGYTF.